This section outlines one TCR beta chain sequence together with its context. This receptor's antigen is unknown. It has no much larger one-base neighbor in the sample; base qualities were not kept. The CDR3 measures 16 amino acids from cysteine to phenylalanine. Here the CDR3 DNA is all that survives: 48 bases in frame from base 1. V gives up 3 bases and J gives up 0 bases, and the segment between their germline ends measures 15 bases. CDR1 and CDR2 (SGHRS, YFSETQ) derive from the germline V gene. The data belong to a study of CD8+CD57+ T cells in acquired aplastic anemia (dated by TCRdb to 2016 to 2018). About the study as a whole: A mean of about 3.2 ug of DNA, ranging from 0.2 to 27.4 ug, was extracted from sorted CD4+ and CD8+ cells. Healthy donor samples averaged roughly 10 million reads for CD4+ and 11 million to 12 million for CD8+ cells.

The investigation overall reported the following: Around 28 CD8+ CDR3 sequences were found to be shared between patients and controls, but these sequences appeared to be highly expressed in patients and within the immunodominant clones of the patients. CD8+ Simpson's diversity did not differ significantly between patients and healthy controls (P=0.060).

In this study, sorted CD4+ and CD8+ T cells from the blood of healthy subjects and of severe aplastic anemia patients had their TCR repertoires deep-sequenced. Ficoll-Paque density gradient centrifugation was used to isolate peripheral blood mononuclear cells. Before DNA extraction, CD4+ and CD8+ T cells were sorted with FACS or magnetic beads. Genomic DNA served as template for TCR beta VDJ combination and CDR3 sequence profiling. An Illumina HiSeq 2000 was the platform used for TCR repertoire sequencing. Regarding the original processing steps: TRBV/TRBJ rearrangement plots, CDR3 size and DJ length profiles, and Simpson's diversity index were used to assess repertoires. The most abundant DNA sequence in the deep sequencing data was defined as the immunodominant clone. CDR3 amino acid sequences were screened for sharing across subjects and were compared with published repertoires and the VDJdb database. TCRdb took the public reads, trimmed them with fastp at Q25, ran MiXCR for clone calling and kept in-frame beta chains. Every distinct CDR3 protein forms one entry, paired with its most common genes and DNA. TCRdb's processing, not the authors', yielded these V and J calls. The sample yields approximately 160,000 distinct CDR3 sequences; 35% to 55% were counted once. The ten largest clones take up 0.9% to 1.2% of the sample.

This chain is built from TRBV5-1 and TRBJ2-5, with TRBD2 perhaps the D gene, on 7 matching bases. Input material: sorted CD4+, CD8+, or CD8+CD57+ T cells (not recorded which) from PBMCs. This clonotype originated in a human donor in good health. The CDR3 amino acid sequence is: CASSWEGGIHQETQYF. The DNA reads as follows: TGCGCCAGCAGCTGGGAGGGGGGGATACACCAAGAGACCCAGTACTTC.